This note documents a single T cell receptor (beta chain) sequence. Its antigen is undetermined. Clones were sequenced by immunoSEQ multiplex PCR, and TCRdb holds only the in-frame ones, with some missing. Among roughly 300,000 clones listed, around 87% were seen once. The sample comes from a study of cytomegalovirus exposure and HLA in healthy donors. V was trimmed by 6 bases and J by 2 bases, leaving 19 bases between them. The CDR3 has 16 amino acids. CDR1 and CDR2 from the germline V gene are LNHDA and SQIVND (reference sequence). Findings and limits, study-wide: TCR clusters originating in the first cohort tended to co-occur in the 110 or so validation repertoires, according to a later analysis. It was reportedly the case that the classifier diagnosed cytomegalovirus status with high specificity and sensitivity. The study found most TCR sequences rare, yet found some public TCRs in many donors.

The chain has TRBV19 and TRBJ1-1; a weak D match, TRBD1 (6 bases). The sequencing input was PBMCs. This clonotype was sampled from a woman in her twenties or thirties in good health and CMV-seropositive. Here the CDR3 reads CASRTQGIWSNTEAFF. CDR3 nucleotides: TGTGCCAGTAGAACACAGGGAATTTGGTCTAACACTGAAGCTTTCTTT.